This record covers a single T cell receptor (beta chain). The target antigen is unknown. Mismatch with germline at one junction end may stem from a read error. RNA transcripts were the template for amplifying TCR beta CDR3 regions. The TCR CDR3 first-round RT-PCR relied on the HTBI primer set. TCRdb re-called the multiplex PCR reads with MiXCR, one entry per CDR3 protein. The table lists roughly 580,000 distinct CDR3 sequences, around 46% of them singletons, with 8% to 8.5% in the top ten. The source of the sample is a study of T cells in Graves' hyperthyroidism and ophthalmopathy. There are 13 residues in the CDR3. Germline V CDR1 and CDR2: SQVTM, ANQGSEA. Graves' hyperthyroidism is called stable when ophthalmopathy does not progress within 18 months. Disease duration under 2 months; hyperthyroidism patients were aged 18 to 65. General observations from the study: The model made its ophthalmopathy prediction, and onset followed a median approximately 6.5 months later.

This sequence originates from a woman between 18 and 29 years old with Graves' hyperthyroidism. This chain joins TRBV29-1 and TRBJ1-2; D might be TRBD1 (5 bases). The sequenced material came from peripheral blood or thyroid tissue (not recorded which). The CDR3 coding sequence is TGCAGCGTTGAAGATATCGCGGTTCAGGGCTGCACCTTC. This translates into CSVEDIAVQGCTF. The complete variable domain, with remaining parts taken from reference TRBV29-1 and TRBJ1-2, reads SAVISQKPSRDICQRGTSLTIQCQVDSQVTMMFWYRQQPGQSLTLIATANQGSEATYESGFVIDKFPISRPNLTFSTLTVSNMSPEDSSIYLCSVEDIAVQGCTFGSGTRLTVV.